This is a list of T cell receptor beta chains from one sample in a study of graft-versus-host responses after intestinal transplantation. Only in-frame clones appear in the TCRdb table, and some are missing; sequencing was by immunoSEQ multiplex PCR. The data contain approximately 90,000 clones, 85% to 95% of them singletons. Antigens of these TCRs are unknown. The source material was unstimulated CD8+ T cells sorted from spleen or lymph node cells, sampled before intestinal transplant. The receptors here all came from a human donor who received an intestinal transplant. CDR3s leave out the opening cysteine and the closing phenylalanine or tryptophan. Each record gives: V gene, J gene, CDR3 protein.

>TRBV4-2|TRBJ1-1
ASSQVQGASTEAF
>TRBV2|TRBJ2-7
ASSDWGQGYEQY
>TRBV29-1|TRBJ1-3
SVSSGGTQSSSGNTIY
>TRBV29-1|NA
SVEDRVVDEQY
>TRBV11-2|TRBJ2-3
ASSLGPQRLTDTQY
>TRBV6-5|TRBJ1-1
ASTPIWGDTEAF
>TRBV6-5|TRBJ2-7
ASSLRSSYEQY
>TRBV19|TRBJ1-4
ASSTLGTSHEKLF
>TRBV13|TRBJ1-1
ASSPAGGNAF
>TRBV12-5|TRBJ2-1
ASGLSGNEQF
>TRBV6-5|TRBJ2-1
ASSYASSSYNEQF
>TRBV13|TRBJ2-1
ASSSLIGSTGNEQF
>TRBV11-2|TRBJ2-5
ASRLTGEETQY
>TRBV7-9|TRBJ2-7
ASSPPNRGHEQY
>TRBV6-5|TRBJ1-1
ASSYHRAEAF
>TRBV7-2|TRBJ1-6
ASSSQGRDSPLH
>TRBV27|TRBJ2-1
ASSWHNEQF
>TRBV4-3|TRBJ2-7
ASSQDGGAYEQY
>TRBV19|NA
ASSIALLNEQY
>TRBV2|TRBJ2-7
ASRLGQAYEQY
>TRBV30|TRBJ2-3
ACDYDTDTQY
>TRBV7-9|TRBJ1-2
ASSRTGLQGGYT
>TRBV4-3|TRBJ2-1
ASSQSRGGPYNEQF
>TRBV27|TRBJ1-1
ASSLLRDRGSGTEAF
>TRBV12-5|TRBJ1-1
ASGLVLGTDRQNTEAF
>TRBV30|TRBJ2-5
AWSVGAGETQY
>TRBV19|TRBJ1-4
ASSTGANEKLF
>TRBV9|TRBJ1-5
ASSLGTGGSNQPQH
>TRBV5-1|TRBJ1-1
ASSLVGENTEAF
>TRBV19|TRBJ2-7
ASSAGLGVYEQY
>TRBV27|TRBJ2-7
ASSPGTGGGEQY
>TRBV7-8|TRBJ1-1
ASSLVGITVGEAF
>TRBV27|TRBJ2-7
ASSPRRAGGSYEQY
>TRBV6-1|TRBJ2-7
ASSPRSSYEQY
>TRBV5-1|TRBJ1-4
ASSKDGATNEKLF
>TRBV19|TRBJ1-1
ASSSTRDLLAEAF
>TRBV19|TRBJ2-2
ASSMASGGEFTGELF
>TRBV30|TRBJ2-7
AWGDRVHYEQY
>TRBV9|TRBJ2-2
ASSVSMTGNTGELF
>TRBV4-1|TRBJ2-7
ASSQVLFTGSTDEQY
>TRBV19|TRBJ2-7
ASLQGGRSYEQY
>TRBV4-3|TRBJ2-7
ASSQQQGSDEQY
>TRBV19|TRBJ1-3
ASSISGGLFSGNTIY
>TRBV6-5|TRBJ2-7
ASSYSRGRINEQY
>TRBV27|TRBJ2-5
ASSYSWAVQETQY
>TRBV6-1|TRBJ2-7
ASSDLAEEQY
>TRBV13|TRBJ2-3
ASSLEGNTDTQY
>TRBV6-5|TRBJ1-1
ASSSLTGANTEAF